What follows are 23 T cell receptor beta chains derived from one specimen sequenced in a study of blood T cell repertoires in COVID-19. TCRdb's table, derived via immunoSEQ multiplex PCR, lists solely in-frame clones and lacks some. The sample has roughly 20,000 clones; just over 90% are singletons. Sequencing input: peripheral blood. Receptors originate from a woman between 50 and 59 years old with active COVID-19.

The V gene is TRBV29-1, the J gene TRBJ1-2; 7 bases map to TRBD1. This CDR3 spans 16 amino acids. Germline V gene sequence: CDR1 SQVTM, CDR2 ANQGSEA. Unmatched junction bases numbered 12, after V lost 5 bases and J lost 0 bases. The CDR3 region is CSVYGTVGLANYGYTF. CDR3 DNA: TGCAGCGTTTACGGGACAGTCGGGTTAGCTAACTATGGCTACACCTTC.

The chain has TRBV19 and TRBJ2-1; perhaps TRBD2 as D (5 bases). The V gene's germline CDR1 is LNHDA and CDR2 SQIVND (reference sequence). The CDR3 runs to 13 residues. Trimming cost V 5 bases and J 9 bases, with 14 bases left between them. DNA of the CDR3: TGTGCCAGTAGTGGACCTAGGACTCTTGAGCAGTTCTTC. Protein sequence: CASSGPRTLEQFF.

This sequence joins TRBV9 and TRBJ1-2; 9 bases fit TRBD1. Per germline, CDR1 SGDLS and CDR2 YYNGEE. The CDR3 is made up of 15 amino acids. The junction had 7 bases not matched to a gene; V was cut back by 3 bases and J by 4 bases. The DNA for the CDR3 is TGTGCCAGCAGCGCGACAGGGGGGAGAGCCTATGGCTACACCTTC. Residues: CASSATGGRAYGYTF.

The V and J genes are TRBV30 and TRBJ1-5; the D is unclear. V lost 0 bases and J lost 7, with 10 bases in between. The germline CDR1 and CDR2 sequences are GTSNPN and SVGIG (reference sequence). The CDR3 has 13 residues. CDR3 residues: CAWSVSREQPQHF. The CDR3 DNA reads TGTGCCTGGAGTGTATCGAGGGAACAGCCCCAGCATTTT.

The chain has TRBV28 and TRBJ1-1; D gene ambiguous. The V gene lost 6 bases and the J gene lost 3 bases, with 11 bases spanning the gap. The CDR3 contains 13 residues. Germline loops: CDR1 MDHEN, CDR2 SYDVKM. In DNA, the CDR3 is TGTGCCAGCAGGACATCTTACGACACTGAAGCTTTCTTT. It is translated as CASRTSYDTEAFF.

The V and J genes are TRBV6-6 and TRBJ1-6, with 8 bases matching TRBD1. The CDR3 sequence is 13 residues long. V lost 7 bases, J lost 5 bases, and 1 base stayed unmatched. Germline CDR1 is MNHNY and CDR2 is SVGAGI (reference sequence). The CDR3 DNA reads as TGTGCCAGCACGACAGGGGATAATTCACCCCTCCACTTT. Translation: CASTTGDNSPLHF.

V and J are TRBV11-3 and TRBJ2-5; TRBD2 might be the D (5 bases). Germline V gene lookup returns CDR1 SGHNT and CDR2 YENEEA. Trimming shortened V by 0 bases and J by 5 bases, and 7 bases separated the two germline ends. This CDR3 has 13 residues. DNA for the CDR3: TGTGCCAGCAGCTTAGAAGAGGGCGAGACCCAGTACTTC. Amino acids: CASSLEEGETQYF.

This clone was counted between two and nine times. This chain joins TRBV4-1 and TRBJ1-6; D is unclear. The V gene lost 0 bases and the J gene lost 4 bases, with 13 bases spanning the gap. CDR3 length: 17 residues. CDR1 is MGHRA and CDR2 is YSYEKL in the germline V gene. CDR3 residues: CASSQERVRAYNSPLHF. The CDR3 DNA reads TGCGCCAGCAGCCAAGAACGGGTCCGAGCTTATAATTCACCCCTCCACTTT.

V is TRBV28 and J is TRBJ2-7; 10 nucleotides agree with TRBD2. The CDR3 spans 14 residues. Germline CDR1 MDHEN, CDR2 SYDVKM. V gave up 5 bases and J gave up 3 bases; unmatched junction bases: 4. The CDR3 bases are TGTGCCAGCAGTCCCGGGACTAGCGTCTACGAGCAGTACTTC. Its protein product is CASSPGTSVYEQYF.

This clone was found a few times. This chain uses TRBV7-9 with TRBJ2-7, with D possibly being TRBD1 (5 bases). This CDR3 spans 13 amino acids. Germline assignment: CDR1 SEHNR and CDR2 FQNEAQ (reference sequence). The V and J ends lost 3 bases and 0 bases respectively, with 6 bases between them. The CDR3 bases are TGTGCCAGCAGCTTCAGGGCCTCCTACGAGCAGTACTTC. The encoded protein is CASSFRASYEQYF.

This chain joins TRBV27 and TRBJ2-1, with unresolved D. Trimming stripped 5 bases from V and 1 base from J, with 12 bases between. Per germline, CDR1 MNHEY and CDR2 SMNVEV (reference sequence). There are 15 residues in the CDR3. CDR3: CASSMLGASYNEQFF. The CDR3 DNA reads TGTGCCAGCAGTATGCTGGGCGCATCCTACAATGAGCAGTTCTTC.

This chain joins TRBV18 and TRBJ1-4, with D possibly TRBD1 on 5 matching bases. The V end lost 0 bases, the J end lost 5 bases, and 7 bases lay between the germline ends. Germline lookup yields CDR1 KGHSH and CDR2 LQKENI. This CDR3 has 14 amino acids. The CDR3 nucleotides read TGTGCCAGCTCACCACCCGGGGGGAATGAAAAACTGTTTTTT. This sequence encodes CASSPPGGNEKLFF.

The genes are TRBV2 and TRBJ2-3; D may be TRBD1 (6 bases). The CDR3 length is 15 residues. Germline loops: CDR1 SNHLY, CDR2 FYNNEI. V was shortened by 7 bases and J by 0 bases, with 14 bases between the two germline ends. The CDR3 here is CASTLNRGSTDTQYF. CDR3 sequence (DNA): TGTGCCAGCACCCTAAATAGGGGGAGCACAGATACGCAGTATTTT.

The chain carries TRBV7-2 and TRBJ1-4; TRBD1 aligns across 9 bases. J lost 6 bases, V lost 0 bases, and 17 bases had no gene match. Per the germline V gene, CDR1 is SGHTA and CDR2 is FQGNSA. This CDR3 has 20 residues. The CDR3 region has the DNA TGTGCCAGCAGCTTAGCTTCGTTTAAGATTCGGGACAGGGAGGATGAAAAACTGTTTTTT. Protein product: CASSLASFKIRDREDEKLFF. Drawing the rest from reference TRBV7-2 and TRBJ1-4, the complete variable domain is GAGVSQSPSNKVTEKGKDVELRCDPISGHTALYWYRQSLGQGLEFLIYFQGNSAPDKSGLPSDRFSAERTGGSVSTLTIQRTQQEDSAVYLCASSLASFKIRDREDEKLFFGSGTQLSVL.

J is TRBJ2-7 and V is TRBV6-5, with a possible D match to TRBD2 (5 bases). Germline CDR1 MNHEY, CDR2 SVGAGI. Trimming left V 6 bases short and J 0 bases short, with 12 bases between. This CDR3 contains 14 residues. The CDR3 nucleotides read TGTGCCAGCAGGCCAGGACTCAGCTCCTACGAGCAGTACTTC. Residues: CASRPGLSSYEQYF.

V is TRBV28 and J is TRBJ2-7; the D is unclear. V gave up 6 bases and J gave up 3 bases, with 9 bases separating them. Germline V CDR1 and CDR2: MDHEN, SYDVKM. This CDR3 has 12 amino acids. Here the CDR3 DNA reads TGTGCCAGCAGGCGGCAAGACTACGAGCAGTACTTC. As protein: CASRRQDYEQYF.

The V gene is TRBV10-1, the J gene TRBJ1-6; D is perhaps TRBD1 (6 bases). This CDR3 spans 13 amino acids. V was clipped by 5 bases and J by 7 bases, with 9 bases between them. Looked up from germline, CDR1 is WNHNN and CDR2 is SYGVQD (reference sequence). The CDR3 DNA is TGCGCCAGCAGTAGTGACAGGAATTCACCCCTCCACTTT. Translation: CASSSDRNSPLHF.

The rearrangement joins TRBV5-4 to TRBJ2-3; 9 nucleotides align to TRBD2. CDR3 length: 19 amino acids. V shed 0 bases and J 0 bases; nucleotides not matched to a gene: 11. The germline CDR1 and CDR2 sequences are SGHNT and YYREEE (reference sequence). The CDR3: CASSLARSSGGASTDTQYF. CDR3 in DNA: TGTGCCAGCAGCTTGGCCAGGAGTAGCGGGGGAGCTAGCACAGATACGCAGTATTTT.

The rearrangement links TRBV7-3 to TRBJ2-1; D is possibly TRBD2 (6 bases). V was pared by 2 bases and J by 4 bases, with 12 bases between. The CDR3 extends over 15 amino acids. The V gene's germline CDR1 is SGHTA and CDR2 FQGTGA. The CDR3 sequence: CASSLGDSVYNEQFF. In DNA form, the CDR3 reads TGTGCCAGCAGCTTAGGGGACTCCGTATACAATGAGCAGTTCTTC.

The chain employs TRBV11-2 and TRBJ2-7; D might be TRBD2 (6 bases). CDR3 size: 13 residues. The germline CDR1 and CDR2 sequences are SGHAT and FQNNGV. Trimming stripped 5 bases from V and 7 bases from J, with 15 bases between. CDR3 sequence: CASSRTMSEEQYF. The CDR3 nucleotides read TGTGCCAGCAGCAGGACTATGTCGGAGGAGCAGTACTTC.

The CDR3: CASSQAQGSAGELFF. The CDR3 DNA is TGTGCCAGCAGCCAAGCTCAGGGATCGGCCGGGGAGCTGTTTTTT. The rearrangement uses TRBV14 and TRBJ2-2, with D possibly matching TRBD1 (5 bases). Germline V gene lookup returns CDR1 SGHDN and CDR2 FVKESK. The CDR3 extends over 15 amino acids. The ends were cut back, 1 base at V and 6 bases at J, with 12 bases in the middle.

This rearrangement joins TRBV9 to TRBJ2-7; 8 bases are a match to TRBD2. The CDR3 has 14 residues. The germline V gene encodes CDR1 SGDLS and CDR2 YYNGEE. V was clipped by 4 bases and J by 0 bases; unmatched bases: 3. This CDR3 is CASSPSGSSYEQYF. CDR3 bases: TGTGCCAGCAGCCCCAGCGGGAGCTCCTACGAGCAGTACTTC.

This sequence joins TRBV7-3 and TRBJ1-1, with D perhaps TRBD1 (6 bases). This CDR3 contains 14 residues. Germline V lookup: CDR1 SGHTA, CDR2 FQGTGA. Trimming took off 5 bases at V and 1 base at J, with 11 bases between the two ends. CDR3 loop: CASSATGRNTEAFF. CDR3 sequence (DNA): TGTGCCAGCAGCGCAACAGGGAGGAACACTGAAGCTTTCTTT.